This T cell receptor (beta chain) came from a study of regulatory T cells in long-lasting Graves disease. Looked up from germline, CDR1 is LNHNV and CDR2 is YYDKDF (reference sequence). The CDR3 runs to 15 residues. Trimming took 8 bases from V and 4 from J; bases not matched to a gene: 8. Assembly of TCR beta libraries relied on iRepertoire HTBI primers together with Arm-PCR of CDR3 regions. TCRdb re-derived calls from the multiplex PCR reads in MiXCR, one entry per CDR3 protein. The sample lists roughly 500,000 distinct CDR3 sequences, about 12% occurring once. Indicated time point: newly diagnosed GD, antithyroid drugs for less than 3 months. Extracted PBMC RNA gave rise to the TCR library. This clonotype was recorded a few times. This same sample was also part of a study on T cells in Graves' hyperthyroidism and ophthalmopathy.

This specimen consisted of peripheral blood mononuclear cells (PBMCs), obtained at new diagnosis, from a patient treated with antithyroid drugs. V and J are TRBV15 and TRBJ2-2; 9 positions agree with TRBD2. The origin of this receptor is a woman aged 25 to 39 with Graves disease. The DNA for the CDR3 is TGTGCCACCTCTGAGGTGCGGGGGGGCACCGGGGAGCTGTTTTTT. Translated, it gives CATSEVRGGTGELFF.